The 21 T cell receptor beta chains listed next were all sequenced from one sample in a study of blood T cell repertoires in COVID-19. Assay used: immunoSEQ multiplex PCR; TCRdb lists only in-frame clones, some missing. The table lists around 300,000 clones, about 82% of them singletons, with 6% to 9% in the top ten. Sequencing was carried out using peripheral blood. These receptors were obtained from a human donor in a cohort sampled during active COVID-19.

The chain combines TRBV12-1 with TRBJ2-3; no check of the table's D call, TRBD2, against the DNA was made. TRBV12-1 is noted as a pseudogene. The length of the CDR3 is 16 residues. The DNA for the CDR3 is TGTGCCAGCAGCTTCACTAGCGGGGGGTCCACAGATACGCAGTATTTT. It is translated as CASSFTSGGSTDTQYF.

The chain has TRBV29-1 and TRBJ2-3; possibly TRBD1 for D (5 bases). The CDR3 spans 13 residues. V was cut by 3 bases and J by 2 bases, with 9 bases left in between. Germline V gives CDR1 SQVTM, CDR2 ANQGSEA. The CDR3 DNA is TGCAGCGTTGAGGACATCTCCACAGATACGCAGTATTTT. Translated, it gives CSVEDISTDTQYF.

The rearrangement uses TRBV6-5 and TRBJ2-1; 9 nucleotides align to TRBD1. This CDR3 spans 16 amino acids. The V segment lost 2 bases and the J segment 6 bases; nucleotides outside the gene matches: 8. In germline, CDR1 is MNHEY, CDR2 SVGAGI. DNA for the CDR3: TGTGCCAGCAGTTACCCCCGGACAGGGGTCCCCAATGAGCAGTTCTTC. Amino acid sequence: CASSYPRTGVPNEQFF.

V usage is TRBV18 and J usage is TRBJ2-5; weak D call: TRBD2 (6 bases). Germline CDR1 reads KGHSH; CDR2 reads LQKENI. V lost 4 bases, J lost 3 bases, and 12 bases lay in between. This CDR3 comprises 14 residues. The CDR3 reads CASSLSGVEETQYF. In DNA, the CDR3 is TGTGCCAGCTCACTGTCGGGGGTAGAAGAGACCCAGTACTTC.

This chain links TRBV7-2 with TRBJ2-3, with D perhaps matching TRBD2 (6 bases). The V gene's germline CDR1 is SGHTA and CDR2 FQGNSA. The germline V and J ends were trimmed by 5 bases and 0 bases, with 9 bases remaining between them. This CDR3 region has 14 residues. CDR3 in amino acids: CASSRSGSTDTQYF. CDR3 coding DNA: TGTGCCAGCAGCCGCAGCGGGAGCACAGATACGCAGTATTTT.

The rearrangement uses TRBV12-5 and TRBJ1-3; 10 bases match TRBD1. CDR3 length: 13 amino acids. The germline V gene encodes CDR1 LGHNT and CDR2 FRNRAP. After removal of 7 bases from V and 8 bases from J, the junction contained 5 bases not matched to a gene. The chain's CDR3 is CASDGQGGYTIYF. Written as DNA, the CDR3 is TGTGCTAGTGACGGACAGGGGGGATACACCATATATTTT.

The genes are TRBV27 and TRBJ1-1, with D perhaps matching TRBD1 (6 bases). Trimming removed 2 bases from V and 3 bases from J, with 19 bases in between. Germline loops: CDR1 MNHEY, CDR2 SMNVEV (reference sequence). The CDR3 runs to 17 residues. The CDR3 DNA reads TGTGCCAGCAGTTTAATGGGGTCAGGGGTCGGGTACACTGAAGCTTTCTTT. The encoded protein is CASSLMGSGVGYTEAFF.

The rearrangement joins TRBV30 to TRBJ2-5; no firm D call. CDR3 size: 15 residues. Trimming left V 4 bases short and J 5 bases short, with 20 bases between. CDR1 is GTSNPN, CDR2 SVGIG, per germline (reference sequence). The CDR3 nucleotides read TGTGCCTGGAATAAGGTGGGCGTGCCACGGGAGACCCAGTACTTC. Translated: CAWNKVGVPRETQYF.

Here the CDR3 DNA reads TGTGCCAGCAGCTGGGACACCAACTATGGCTACACCTTC. Amino acids: CASSWDTNYGYTF. The chain links TRBV11-1 to TRBJ1-2, with D perhaps matching TRBD1 (6 bases). This CDR3 spans 13 amino acids. Germline CDR1 reads SGHAT; CDR2 reads FQDESV (reference sequence). The V and J ends lost 4 bases and 2 bases respectively, with 8 bases between them. Full variable domain (rest looked up from reference TRBV11-1 and TRBJ1-2): EAEVAQSPRYKITEKSQAVAFWCDPISGHATLYWYRQILGQGPELLVQFQDESVVDDSQLPKDRFSAERLKGVDSTLKIQPAELGDSAMYLCASSWDTNYGYTFGSGTRLTVV.

The V gene is TRBV6-5, the J gene TRBJ1-4, with D possibly matching TRBD1 (5 bases). Per germline, CDR1 MNHEY and CDR2 SVGAGI. The V end was cut by 6 bases, the J end by 6 bases, with 17 bases between. The CDR3 has 15 residues. CDR3 sequence (DNA): TGTGCCAGCAGACCTAAATACCGGGGGTATGAAAAACTGTTTTTT. Translated, it gives CASRPKYRGYEKLFF.

The gene calls are TRBV7-2 and TRBJ2-7; possibly TRBD1 for D (5 bases). Trimming pared 1 base from V and 4 bases from J, leaving 11 bases between. The CDR3 runs 14 residues. CDR1 SGHTA and CDR2 FQGNSA come from the germline V gene. The DNA of the CDR3 is TGTGCCAGCAGCTTAGTGACAGTTGCATACGAGCAGTACTTC. Its translation: CASSLVTVAYEQYF.

This chain connects TRBV2 to TRBJ2-2; TRBD2 might be the D (6 bases). CDR1 SNHLY and CDR2 FYNNEI come from the germline V gene. V gave up 8 bases and J gave up 4 bases, with 14 bases separating them. The CDR3 runs 14 residues. In nucleotides, the CDR3 is TGTGCCAGCGGGGGGACGTGGGGCACCGGGGAGCTGTTTTTT. Its protein product is CASGGTWGTGELFF. Variable domain in full (rest from reference TRBV2 and TRBJ2-2): EPEVTQTPSHQVTQMGQEVILRCVPISNHLYFYWYRQILGQKVEFLVSFYNNEISEKSEIFDDQFSVERPDGSNFTLKIRSTKLEDSAMYFCASGGTWGTGELFFGEGSRLTVL.

V is TRBV27 and J is TRBJ2-7; possible D gene TRBD2, 6 bases. The germline gives CDR1 MNHEY, CDR2 SMNVEV (reference sequence). The CDR3 totals 13 residues. Trimming took off 5 bases at V and 6 bases at J, with 14 bases between the two ends. The CDR3 protein is CASSNSEGSEQYF. The CDR3, as DNA: TGTGCCAGCAGTAACTCGGAGGGGAGCGAGCAGTACTTC.

Points on this clone: Other DNA sequences in the same sample also yield this CDR3. The V gene is TRBV7-3, the J gene TRBJ1-3; no firm D call. CDR3 length: 13 amino acids. CDR1 and CDR2 from the germline V gene are SGHTA and FQGTGA. V was cut by 5 bases and J by 4 bases, with 9 bases left in between. CDR3 residues: CASSPDSGNTIYF. The CDR3 coding sequence is TGTGCCAGCAGCCCGGACTCGGGAAACACCATATATTTT.

As DNA, the CDR3 is TGTGCCACCAGTGCTTCACAGGAGACCCCCTACGAGCAGTACTTC. Protein: CATSASQETPYEQYF. V usage is TRBV24-1 and J usage is TRBJ2-7; the D gene is possibly TRBD1 (5 bases). Germline V gene data show CDR1 as KGHDR and CDR2 as SFDVKD. This CDR3 has 15 residues. V was shortened by 5 bases and J by 2 bases, with 15 bases between the two germline ends.

This rearrangement joins TRBV29-1 to TRBJ1-1, with D possibly TRBD1 on 5 matching bases. Germline V gives CDR1 SQVTM, CDR2 ANQGSEA. The CDR3 runs 10 residues. CDR3 in DNA: TGCAGGGTGGGAGGGGCTGAAGCTTTCTTT. Translated, it gives CRVGGAEAFF.

DNA of the CDR3: TGTGCCAGCAGTGTCACAGTTCTAATTGGGACTGAAGCTTTCTTT. Translated: CASSVTVLIGTEAFF. This chain links TRBV6-4 with TRBJ1-1; D not resolved. Germline lookup yields CDR1 MRHNA and CDR2 SNTAGT. V was trimmed by 4 bases and J by 5 bases, leaving 17 bases between them. CDR3 length equals 15 residues.

V is TRBV19 and J is TRBJ1-5, with D perhaps matching TRBD1 (6 bases). Trimming removed 6 bases at V and 0 bases at J, with 12 bases between. Germline CDR1 LNHDA, CDR2 SQIVND (reference sequence). This CDR3 comprises 15 residues. CDR3 in amino acids: CASSTGQNSNQPQHF. In nucleotides, the CDR3 is TGTGCCAGTAGCACCGGACAGAATAGCAATCAGCCCCAGCATTTT.

This rearrangement joins TRBV6-1 to TRBJ2-7, with TRBD1 identical over 8 bases. Trimming cost V 0 bases and J 3 bases; bases outside gene matches: 4. The CDR3 has 15 residues. CDR1 MNHNS and CDR2 SASEGT come from the germline V gene. The CDR3 DNA reads as TGTGCCAGCAGTGAAGCTTGGACAGGGTACTACGAGCAGTACTTC. Its translation: CASSEAWTGYYEQYF.

The chain is built from TRBV2 and TRBJ1-5; TRBD1 matches 9 bases. The CDR3 has 18 amino acids. Germline V gene lookup returns CDR1 SNHLY and CDR2 FYNNEI. V lost 3 bases to trimming and J lost 0 bases; unmatched junction nucleotides: 9. As DNA, the CDR3 is TGTGCCAGCAGTGACCCGGGACAGGGTCATCCTAGCAATCAGCCCCAGCATTTT. It translates to CASSDPGQGHPSNQPQHF.

V gene TRBV6-6 combines with J gene TRBJ1-1, with 9 nucleotides matching TRBD1. With 4 bases clipped from V and 4 bases from J, the junction kept 4 bases outside the gene matches. The V gene's germline CDR1 is MNHNY and CDR2 SVGAGI (reference sequence). This CDR3 spans 14 amino acids. The CDR3 loop is CASSSTGGRTEAFF. CDR3 DNA: TGTGCCAGCAGTTCGACAGGGGGTCGCACTGAAGCTTTCTTT.